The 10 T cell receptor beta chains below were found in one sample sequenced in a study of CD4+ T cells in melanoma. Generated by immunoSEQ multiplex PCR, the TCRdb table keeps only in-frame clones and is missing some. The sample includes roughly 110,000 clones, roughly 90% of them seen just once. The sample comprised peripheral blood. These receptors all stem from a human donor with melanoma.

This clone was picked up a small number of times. CDR3 DNA: TGTGCCAGCTACAGCAAAGCGGGGGGACATTACGAGCAGTACTTC. It translates to CASYSKAGGHYEQYF. The chain carries TRBV28 and TRBJ2-7; 9 nucleotides line up with TRBD2. From germline, CDR1 is MDHEN and CDR2 SYDVKM. V was pared by 8 bases and J by 4 bases, with 12 bases of the junction left unmatched. The CDR3 loop spans 15 amino acids. Drawing the rest from reference TRBV28 and TRBJ2-7, the complete variable domain is DVKVTQSSRYLVKRTGEKVFLECVQDMDHENMFWYRQDPGLGLRLIYFSYDVKMKEKGDIPEGYSVSREKKERFSLILESASTNQTSMYLCASYSKAGGHYEQYFGPGTRLTVT.

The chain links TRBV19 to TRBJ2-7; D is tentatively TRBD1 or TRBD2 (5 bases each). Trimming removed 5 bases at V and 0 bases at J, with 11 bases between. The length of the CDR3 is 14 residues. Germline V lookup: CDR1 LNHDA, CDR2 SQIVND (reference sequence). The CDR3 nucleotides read TGTGCCAGTAGTCCTCGGGACGGCTCCTACGAGCAGTACTTC. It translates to CASSPRDGSYEQYF.

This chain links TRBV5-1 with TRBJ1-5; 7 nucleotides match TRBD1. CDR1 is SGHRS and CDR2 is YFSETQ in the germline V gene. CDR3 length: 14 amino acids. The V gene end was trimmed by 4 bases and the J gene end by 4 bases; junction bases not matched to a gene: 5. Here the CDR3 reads CASSLGQRNQPQHF. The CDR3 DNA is TGCGCCAGCAGCCTGGGACAGAGGAATCAGCCCCAGCATTTT.

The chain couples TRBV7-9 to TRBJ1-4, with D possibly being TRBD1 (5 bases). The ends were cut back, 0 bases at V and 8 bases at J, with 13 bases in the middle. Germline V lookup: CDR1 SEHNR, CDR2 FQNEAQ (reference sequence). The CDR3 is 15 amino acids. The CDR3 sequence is CASSLALQGGEKLFF. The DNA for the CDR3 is TGTGCCAGCAGCTTAGCGCTCCAGGGTGGAGAAAAACTGTTTTTT.

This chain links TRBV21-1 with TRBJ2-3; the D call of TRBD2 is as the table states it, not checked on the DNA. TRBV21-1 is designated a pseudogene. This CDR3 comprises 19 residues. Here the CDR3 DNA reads TGTGCCAGCACCCAAGAGTCCCAAGAAGGGCGGGCTAGCACAGATACGCAGTATTTT. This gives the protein CASTQESQEGRASTDTQYF.

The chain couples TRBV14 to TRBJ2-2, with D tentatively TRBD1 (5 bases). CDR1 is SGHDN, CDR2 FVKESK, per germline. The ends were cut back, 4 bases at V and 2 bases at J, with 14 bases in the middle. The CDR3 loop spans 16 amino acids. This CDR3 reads CASSRSFGANTGELFF. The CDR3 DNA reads TGTGCCAGCAGCCGATCCTTTGGGGCCAACACCGGGGAGCTGTTTTTT.

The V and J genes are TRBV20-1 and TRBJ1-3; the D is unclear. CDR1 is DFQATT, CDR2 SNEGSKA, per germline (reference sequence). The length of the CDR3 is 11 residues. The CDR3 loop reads CSGLGGNTIYF. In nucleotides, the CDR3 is TGCAGCGGGCTGGGGGGAAACACCATATATTTT.

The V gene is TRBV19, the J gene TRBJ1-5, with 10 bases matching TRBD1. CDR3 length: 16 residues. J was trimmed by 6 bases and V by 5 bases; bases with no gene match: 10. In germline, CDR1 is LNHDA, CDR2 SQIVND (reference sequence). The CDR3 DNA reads TGTGCCAGTAGTGGCCCGGGACAGGGGATTGGTCAGCCCCAGCATTTT. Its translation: CASSGPGQGIGQPQHF.

This CDR3 is CASSLDGPEPSNYGYTF. CDR3 bases: TGTGCCAGCAGTTTGGATGGGCCTGAGCCTTCTAACTATGGCTACACCTTC. The J gene is TRBJ1-2, the V gene TRBV27; D ambiguous. CDR1 MNHEY and CDR2 SMNVEV come from the germline V gene (reference sequence). V lost 3 bases and J 0 bases, leaving 17 bases between the germline ends. This CDR3 contains 17 residues.

CDR3 protein: CASRAAFYDRVIIGELFF. The CDR3 DNA reads as TGTGCCAGCAGGGCTGCCTTTTACGACAGGGTAATCATCGGGGAGCTGTTTTTT. The chain is built from TRBV28 and TRBJ2-2, with TRBD1 identical over 7 bases. CDR1 and CDR2 (germline): MDHEN, SYDVKM. The CDR3 consists of 18 residues. V lost 6 bases, J lost 7 bases, and 20 bases stayed unmatched.